Shown below are 21 T cell receptor beta chains from a single sample sequenced in a study of blood T cell repertoires in COVID-19 (dated by TCRdb to between 2020 and 2021). Libraries were built with the immunoSEQ multiplex PCR assay. TCRdb's version of the immuneACCESS table is confined to in-frame rearrangements and falls short of the full clone set. An unresolved V gene accounts for under half of the shortfall where checked; the remainder is of unknown origin. A total of around 170,000 clones appear in this sample, over 70% of them only once. Of the sample, 2.5% to 3.5% falls within the top ten clones. The sequenced material came from peripheral blood. Source of these receptors: a woman aged 60-70 years with acute or convalescent COVID-19.

This clone was seen a handful of times. The genes are TRBV24-1 and TRBJ2-1; D is uncertain. Trimming shortened V by 1 base and J by 5 bases, and 11 bases separated the two germline ends. Per germline, CDR1 KGHDR and CDR2 SFDVKD. The CDR3 loop spans 15 amino acids. The CDR3 region has the DNA TGTGCCACCAGTGATTTAGCCACTTACGACAATGAGCAGTTCTTC. This encodes CATSDLATYDNEQFF.

This clone has a single count. The rearrangement uses TRBV18 and TRBJ1-4; D remains unclear. Trimming pared 4 bases from V and 1 base from J, leaving 16 bases between. This CDR3 comprises 17 residues. Germline lookup yields CDR1 KGHSH and CDR2 LQKENI. In DNA, the CDR3 is TGTGCCAGCTCACACTTCGGCCAAACGGGAACTAATGAAAAACTGTTTTTT. Its translation: CASSHFGQTGTNEKLFF.

This sequence joins TRBV19 and TRBJ2-5; TRBD1 is a possible D gene (6 bases). CDR1 is LNHDA and CDR2 is SQIVND in the germline V gene (reference sequence). The length of the CDR3 is 16 residues. Trimming took off 5 bases at V and 1 base at J, with 17 bases between the two ends. DNA for the CDR3: TGTGCCAGTAGTCCCAGGGGCGCTCCGGGCCAAGAGACCCAGTACTTC. Translation: CASSPRGAPGQETQYF. Combining the CDR3 with reference TRBV19 and TRBJ2-5 gives the whole variable domain DGGITQSPKYLFRKEGQNVTLSCEQNLNHDAMYWYRQDPGQGLRLIYYSQIVNDFQKGDIAEGYSVSREKKESFPLTVTSAQKNPTAFYLCASSPRGAPGQETQYFGPGTRLLVL.

The chain has TRBV6-4 and TRBJ2-6; tentative D call: TRBD1 (6 bases). The germline V gene encodes CDR1 MRHNA and CDR2 SNTAGT. The CDR3 spans 19 residues. Trimming pared 4 bases from V and 0 bases from J, leaving 19 bases between. The CDR3 region is CASSVPLGQGISGANVLTF. The CDR3 DNA follows: TGTGCCAGCAGTGTCCCCCTTGGGCAGGGGATCTCTGGGGCCAACGTCCTGACTTTC.

The chain recombines TRBV6-5 with TRBJ1-1; 7 nucleotides agree with TRBD1. Per germline, CDR1 MNHEY and CDR2 SVGAGI. V gave up 5 bases and J gave up 0 bases; unmatched junction bases: 6. This CDR3 has 15 amino acids. CDR3 sequence (DNA): TGTGCCAGCAGTCCGATGACAGGGATGAACACTGAAGCTTTCTTT. Protein sequence: CASSPMTGMNTEAFF.

The gene calls are TRBV6-5 and TRBJ2-7; TRBD2 aligns across 8 bases. The ends lost 4 bases at V and 3 bases at J; junction bases unmatched: 11. The germline V gene encodes CDR1 MNHEY and CDR2 SVGAGI. This CDR3 is built from 16 residues. The CDR3 sequence is CASSSLERGPYYEQYF. The DNA for the CDR3 is TGTGCCAGCAGTTCCCTGGAGCGGGGGCCGTACTACGAGCAGTACTTC.

The rearrangement links TRBV25-1 to TRBJ1-4; D unresolved. The V gene lost 8 bases and the J gene lost 13 bases, with 17 bases spanning the gap. Germline-derived CDR1 and CDR2 are MGHDK and SYGVNS. The CDR3 sequence is 12 residues long. The CDR3 region has the DNA TGTGCCAGCGTCGCGCCGCCCGGTGGACTGTTTTTT. This sequence encodes CASVAPPGGLFF.

CDR3 bases: TGTGCCAGCAGCACCAGGACAGGGGGTACTAGTGGCTACACCTTC. Its translation: CASSTRTGGTSGYTF. This chain uses TRBV11-2 with TRBJ1-2, with 10 bases lining up with TRBD1. V trimming: 5 bases; J trimming: 7 bases; junction bases outside the gene matches: 10. CDR1 and CDR2 (germline): SGHAT, FQNNGV. This CDR3 is built from 15 residues. Using reference TRBV11-2 and TRBJ1-2 for the parts outside the CDR3, the full variable domain is EAGVAQSPRYKIIEKRQSVAFWCNPISGHATLYWYQQILGQGPKLLIQFQNNGVVDDSQLPKDRFSAERLKGVDSTLKIQPAKLEDSAVYLCASSTRTGGTSGYTFGSGTRLTVV.

This clone was detected a few times. The chain employs TRBV9 and TRBJ1-6; 9 bases align to TRBD1. CDR3 length: 15 residues. Trimming took 4 bases from V and 7 from J; bases not matched to a gene: 6. Germline V CDR1 and CDR2: SGDLS, YYNGEE. This CDR3 is CASSPRDRVNSPLHF. The DNA of the CDR3 is TGTGCCAGCAGCCCAAGGGACAGGGTCAATTCACCCCTCCACTTT. Combining the CDR3 with reference TRBV9 and TRBJ1-6 gives the whole variable domain DSGVTQTPKHLITATGQRVTLRCSPRSGDLSVYWYQQSLDQGLQFLIQYYNGEERAKGNILERFSAQQFPDLHSELNLSSLELGDSALYFCASSPRDRVNSPLHFGNGTRLTVT.

V is TRBV18 and J is TRBJ2-5, with 8 bases lining up with TRBD1. V trimming: 6 bases; J trimming: 7 bases; junction bases outside the gene matches: 10. CDR3 size: 14 residues. Germline lookup yields CDR1 KGHSH and CDR2 LQKENI. CDR3 sequence: CASSPGTGPGTQYF. The CDR3 DNA reads as TGTGCCAGCTCGCCGGGGACAGGTCCGGGGACCCAGTACTTC.

The chain employs TRBV7-2 and TRBJ2-3; 11 positions match TRBD2. Germline values: CDR1 SGHTA, CDR2 FQGNSA. The CDR3 extends over 15 amino acids. J lost 4 bases, V lost 3 bases, and 3 bases had no gene match. CDR3 region: CASSFLLAGADTQYF. The CDR3 nucleotides read TGTGCCAGCAGCTTCCTACTAGCGGGGGCAGATACGCAGTATTTT.

This sequence joins TRBV7-2 and TRBJ2-5, with TRBD2 as a possible D gene (6 bases). The CDR3 length is 13 residues. V shed 6 bases and J shed 9 bases, with 17 bases lying between them. Germline V gene data show CDR1 as SGHTA and CDR2 as FQGNSA. The CDR3 loop is CASSFERVGSQYF. The CDR3, as DNA: TGTGCCAGCAGTTTTGAGCGGGTCGGGTCCCAGTACTTC.

DNA of the CDR3: TGTGCCAGCAGTTTCAGGGATGAGCAGTACTTC. This translates into CASSFRDEQYF. The rearrangement links TRBV27 to TRBJ2-7; D possibly corresponds to TRBD1 (5 bases). V lost 3 bases to trimming and J lost 7 bases, with 7 bases between them. Germline CDR1 reads MNHEY; CDR2 reads SMNVEV (reference sequence). This CDR3 is built from 11 residues.

The chain recombines TRBV4-1 with TRBJ2-3, with 8 bases matching TRBD2. The CDR3 covers 16 residues. Germline V gene lookup returns CDR1 MGHRA and CDR2 YSYEKL. Losses at the gene ends were 1 base for V and 0 bases for J; bases not matched to a gene: 3. The CDR3 loop reads CASSQGGGISTDTQYF. The CDR3 DNA reads as TGCGCCAGCAGCCAAGGCGGGGGGATTAGCACAGATACGCAGTATTTT.

This clone has just one count. The rearrangement uses TRBV6-6 and TRBJ1-1; 8 positions agree with TRBD1. V shed 6 bases and J 5 bases; nucleotides not matched to a gene: 8. Germline values: CDR1 MNHNY, CDR2 SVGAGI (reference sequence). The CDR3 spans 14 residues. The CDR3 bases are TGTGCCAGCAGCTCTGGACAGGGAAAGACTGAAGCTTTCTTT. Translated, it gives CASSSGQGKTEAFF.

The V call is TRBV19, the J call TRBJ2-7; D is possibly TRBD2 (7 bases). Per the germline V gene, CDR1 is LNHDA and CDR2 is SQIVND (reference sequence). The CDR3 consists of 15 residues. V gave up 7 bases and J gave up 0 bases, with 16 bases separating them. The CDR3 DNA sequence: TGTGCCAGTACCCTCGGGGGGCTGGGCTCCTACGAGCAGTACTTC. Its translation is CASTLGGLGSYEQYF.

This clone showed up just a few times. The chain employs TRBV2 and TRBJ2-2; 8 nucleotides line up with TRBD1. V was pared by 5 bases and J by 3 bases, with 2 bases of the junction left unmatched. CDR1 and CDR2 (germline): SNHLY, FYNNEI. This CDR3 comprises 14 residues. DNA of the CDR3: TGTGCCAGCAGTCGACAGGGGCACACCGGGGAGCTGTTTTTT. Translated: CASSRQGHTGELFF.

This clone was counted a single time. The chain uses TRBV18 and TRBJ1-5; D gene ambiguous. The CDR3 runs to 15 residues. The V and J ends lost 3 bases and 2 bases respectively, with 11 bases between them. From germline, CDR1 is KGHSH and CDR2 LQKENI. The CDR3 region has the DNA TGTGCCAGCTCACCGGTCGACAACCGCAATCAGCCCCAGCATTTT. This gives the protein CASSPVDNRNQPQHF.

This clone occurred once. The chain recombines TRBV19 with TRBJ1-1; 12 positions agree with TRBD1. The junction had 6 bases not matched to a gene; V was cut back by 10 bases and J by 6 bases. Germline-derived CDR1 and CDR2 are LNHDA and SQIVND (reference sequence). The length of the CDR3 is 13 residues. The CDR3 protein is CATRDRGLAEAFF. The CDR3 DNA is TGTGCCACTAGGGACAGGGGGCTGGCTGAAGCTTTCTTT.

Concerning this clone: The junction shows a germline mismatch at one end, possibly a read error. The gene calls are TRBV7-2 and TRBJ2-5; 10 bases fit TRBD2. Germline CDR1 SGHTA, CDR2 FQGNSA. The CDR3 consists of 13 residues. CDR3 sequence (DNA): TGTGCCAGCAGCTTAGATCTAGCGGGGGCTCGGGACTTC. Translating it yields CASSLDLAGARDF.

This rearrangement joins TRBV7-6 to TRBJ2-7, with 9 bases fitting TRBD1. With V trimmed by 6 bases and J by 5 bases, 5 bases remained unmatched. CDR3 length: 13 amino acids. From germline, CDR1 is SGHVS and CDR2 FNYEAQ. CDR3 nucleotide sequence: TGTGCCAGCAGACAGGACAGGGGCCACGAGCAGTACTTC. This gives the protein CASRQDRGHEQYF.